A single sample is the source of the 27 T cell receptor beta chains below, sequenced in a study of blood T cell repertoires in COVID-19. The table came from immunoSEQ multiplex PCR; TCRdb's copy has only in-frame clones and leaves some out. The repertoire holds about 120,000 clones, with 75% to 85% as singletons. The sequenced material came from peripheral blood. These receptors were taken from a man in his forties or fifties with active or convalescent COVID-19.

The chain has TRBV29-1 and TRBJ2-1; possibly TRBD1 for D (5 bases). Trimming removed 4 bases from V and 5 bases from J, with 12 bases in between. This CDR3 has 13 residues. Germline-derived CDR1 and CDR2 are SQVTM and ANQGSEA. This CDR3 reads CSVVTAGNNEQFF. The DNA of the CDR3 is TGCAGCGTTGTAACAGCAGGGAACAATGAGCAGTTCTTC.

The genes are TRBV18 and TRBJ1-2; TRBD1 is a possible D gene (5 bases). This CDR3 contains 16 residues. CDR1 and CDR2 from the germline V gene are KGHSH and LQKENI. The V and J ends lost 3 bases and 2 bases respectively, with 16 bases between them. The CDR3 bases are TGTGCCAGCTCACCCATGGAAGGGGTGGAAAACTATGGCTACACCTTC. It yields the protein CASSPMEGVENYGYTF.

This chain joins TRBV7-2 and TRBJ2-1; 8 bases are a match to TRBD2. This CDR3 region has 16 residues. The V gene's germline CDR1 is SGHTA and CDR2 FQGNSA. V lost 3 bases, J lost 10 bases, and 14 bases stayed unmatched. CDR3 amino acids: CASSFVSSAAGEEQFF. The CDR3 DNA follows: TGTGCCAGCAGCTTCGTTAGTAGCGCAGCGGGGGAGGAGCAGTTCTTC. Drawing the rest from reference TRBV7-2 and TRBJ2-1, the complete variable domain is GAGVSQSPSNKVTEKGKDVELRCDPISGHTALYWYRQSLGQGLEFLIYFQGNSAPDKSGLPSDRFSAERTGGSVSTLTIQRTQQEDSAVYLCASSFVSSAAGEEQFFGPGTRLTVL.

The CDR3 spells CASSEALRGTEAFF. In nucleotides, the CDR3 is TGTGCCAGCAGTGAAGCGCTTCGGGGAACTGAAGCTTTCTTT. V gene TRBV2 combines with J gene TRBJ1-1; D gene uncertain. Germline lookup yields CDR1 SNHLY and CDR2 FYNNEI. The CDR3 loop spans 14 amino acids. The germline V and J ends were trimmed by 0 bases and 5 bases, with 10 bases remaining between them.

This chain uses TRBV7-9 with TRBJ2-1; 10 positions match TRBD2. Per germline, CDR1 SEHNR and CDR2 FQNEAQ (reference sequence). The CDR3 totals 16 residues. After removal of 3 bases from V and 5 bases from J, the junction contained 7 bases not matched to a gene. The CDR3 DNA reads as TGTGCCAGCAGCTTGACTAGCGGGTACCGTCACAATGAGCAGTTCTTC. Translation gives CASSLTSGYRHNEQFF.

The chain has TRBV5-1 and TRBJ2-3; D ambiguous. With 4 bases removed from V and 0 bases from J, the gap between germline ends came to 6 bases. The CDR3 totals 13 residues. Per the germline V gene, CDR1 is SGHRS and CDR2 is YFSETQ. The CDR3 bases are TGCGCCAGCAGCCGAACTAGCACAGATACGCAGTATTTT. Amino acids: CASSRTSTDTQYF.

The genes are TRBV6-5 and TRBJ2-1; TRBD1 matches at 7 bases. V dropped 2 bases and J dropped 7; count of bases not matched to a gene: 2. CDR3 size: 13 residues. Germline V gives CDR1 MNHEY, CDR2 SVGAGI. The chain's CDR3 is CASSYGTVNEQFF. Written as DNA, the CDR3 is TGTGCCAGCAGTTACGGGACAGTAAATGAGCAGTTCTTC.

The chain combines TRBV3-1 (or the pseudogene TRBV3-2) with TRBJ1-2, with D tentatively TRBD1 (5 bases). This CDR3 has 12 residues. The V end lost 3 bases, the J end lost 8 bases, and 10 bases lay between the germline ends. CDR1 and CDR2 from the germline V gene are LGHDT and YNNKEL (reference sequence). The CDR3 DNA follows: TGTGCCAGCAGCCACGGACATCTCGGCTACACCTTC. It codes for CASSHGHLGYTF.

This clone was observed once. This chain uses TRBV6-1 with TRBJ2-1; a weak D match, TRBD1 (5 bases). The CDR3 has 16 amino acids. CDR1 and CDR2 (germline): MNHNS, SASEGT. V was shortened by 2 bases and J by 2 bases, with 13 bases between the two germline ends. CDR3 residues: CASSELRQPTYNEQFF. The CDR3 nucleotides are TGTGCCAGCAGTGAACTCCGACAGCCAACCTACAATGAGCAGTTCTTC.

The rearrangement joins TRBV3-1 (or the pseudogene TRBV3-2) to TRBJ1-1; the D is unclear. The CDR3 runs to 13 residues. V was pared by 1 base and J by 4 bases, with 7 bases between. Per germline, CDR1 LGHDT and CDR2 YNNKEL (reference sequence). The CDR3 reads CASSQGRGTEAFF. DNA for the CDR3: TGTGCCAGCAGCCAAGGACGGGGCACTGAAGCTTTCTTT.

The gene calls are TRBV5-1 and TRBJ2-3; the match to TRBD2 covers 12 bases. Germline V CDR1 and CDR2: SGHRS, YFSETQ. The CDR3 consists of 14 residues. V trimming: 7 bases; J trimming: 0 bases; junction bases outside the gene matches: 0. The CDR3 sequence: CASGLAGSTDTQYF. The CDR3 DNA sequence: TGCGCCAGCGGACTAGCGGGGAGCACAGATACGCAGTATTTT.

V and J are TRBV3-1 (or the pseudogene TRBV3-2) and TRBJ2-1; TRBD2 matches 7 bases. This CDR3 comprises 15 residues. With V trimmed by 0 bases and J by 7 bases, 6 bases remained unmatched. Germline-derived CDR1 and CDR2 are LGHDT and YNNKEL (reference sequence). The CDR3 reads CASSQDLGGTNEQFF. The CDR3 DNA is TGTGCCAGCAGCCAAGATTTGGGGGGGACGAATGAGCAGTTCTTC.

V usage is TRBV28 and J usage is TRBJ1-5, with TRBD1 as a possible D gene (6 bases). The germline V gene has CDR1 MDHEN and CDR2 SYDVKM. The V end was cut by 3 bases, the J end by 7 bases, with 13 bases between. The length of the CDR3 is 14 residues. Written as DNA, the CDR3 is TGTGCCAGCAGTTTGCCGTTTGGGGGCCAGCCCCAGCATTTT. Its protein product is CASSLPFGGQPQHF. Drawing the rest from reference TRBV28 and TRBJ1-5, the complete variable domain is DVKVTQSSRYLVKRTGEKVFLECVQDMDHENMFWYRQDPGLGLRLIYFSYDVKMKEKGDIPEGYSVSREKKERFSLILESASTNQTSMYLCASSLPFGGQPQHFGDGTRLSIL.

This clone was detected only once. The V call is TRBV10-1, the J call TRBJ2-2, with a possible D match to TRBD1 (5 bases). V lost 8 bases and J lost 4, with 20 bases in between. The CDR3 is 16 residues long. Looked up from germline, CDR1 is WNHNN and CDR2 is SYGVQD (reference sequence). CDR3 coding DNA: TGCGCCAGCGGCAGCAAACCGACAGAAAGCACCGGGGAGCTGTTTTTT. Translating it yields CASGSKPTESTGELFF.

This chain joins TRBV5-1 and TRBJ2-3; a possible D gene is TRBD2 (6 bases). Trimming pared 6 bases from V and 7 bases from J, leaving 9 bases between. This CDR3 has 11 amino acids. The germline gives CDR1 SGHRS, CDR2 YFSETQ. CDR3 amino acids: CASTGGNTQYF. Here the CDR3 DNA reads TGCGCCAGCACCGGGGGAAATACGCAGTATTTT.

The genes are TRBV19 and TRBJ2-3, with 7 bases identical to TRBD2. The germline V gene encodes CDR1 LNHDA and CDR2 SQIVND (reference sequence). This CDR3 has 14 amino acids. The junction had 5 bases not matched to a gene; V was cut back by 7 bases and J by 1 base. CDR3 loop: CASKRGLGTDTQYF. CDR3 bases: TGTGCCAGTAAGCGGGGCCTAGGCACAGATACGCAGTATTTT.

The rearrangement uses TRBV5-6 and TRBJ1-1; D gene uncertain. In germline, CDR1 is SGHDT, CDR2 YYEEEE. Trimming removed 7 bases from V and 3 bases from J, with 4 bases in between. This CDR3 has 10 residues. The CDR3 loop reads CASGHTEAFF. Here the CDR3 DNA reads TGTGCCAGCGGCCACACTGAAGCTTTCTTT. The full variable domain, its missing parts supplied by reference TRBV5-6 and TRBJ1-1, is DAGVTQSPTHLIKTRGQQVTLRCSPKSGHDTVSWYQQALGQGPQFIFQYYEEEERQRGNFPDRFSGHQFPNYSSELNVNALLLGDSALYLCASGHTEAFFGQGTRLTVV.

This clone has a handful of counts. The chain uses TRBV4-1 and TRBJ1-5; the D gene is possibly TRBD1 (6 bases). The germline gives CDR1 MGHRA, CDR2 YSYEKL. The length of the CDR3 is 15 residues. V lost 3 bases and J 1 base, leaving 10 bases between the germline ends. The CDR3 region is CASSHRDTSNQPQHF. The CDR3 nucleotides are TGCGCCAGCAGCCACCGGGACACCAGCAATCAGCCCCAGCATTTT.

The chain has TRBV24-1 and TRBJ2-1; weak D call: TRBD2 (5 bases). The length of the CDR3 is 17 residues. The germline V and J ends were trimmed by 4 bases and 0 bases, with 15 bases remaining between them. Germline-derived CDR1 and CDR2 are KGHDR and SFDVKD. The CDR3 coding sequence is TGTGCCACCAGTGACCCCCGGGATTCCTACTCCTACAATGAGCAGTTCTTC. Residues: CATSDPRDSYSYNEQFF.

This chain connects TRBV4-1 to TRBJ1-3; no firm D call. The CDR3 has 12 amino acids. Germline V gene sequence: CDR1 MGHRA, CDR2 YSYEKL. V lost 8 bases to trimming and J lost 0 bases, with 5 bases between them. For the CDR3, the DNA is TGCGCCAGCTCCAACTCTGGAAACACCATATATTTT. As protein: CASSNSGNTIYF.

The chain is built from TRBV12-3 or TRBV12-4 and TRBJ1-1; 7 positions match TRBD1. The CDR3 has 13 residues. Unmatched junction bases numbered 1, after V lost 6 bases and J lost 0 bases. CDR3 loop: CASSGQVNTEAFF. CDR3 in DNA: TGTGCCAGCAGCGGACAGGTGAACACTGAAGCTTTCTTT.

The V call is TRBV7-9, the J call TRBJ2-7, with 7 bases that match TRBD1. The J segment lost 7 bases and the V segment lost 1 base, leaving 7 bases of the junction unmatched. Germline CDR1 is SEHNR and CDR2 is FQNEAQ (reference sequence). CDR3 length equals 14 residues. DNA of the CDR3: TGTGCCAGCAGCTTAGGGGGACAGTTTAATGAGCAGTACTTC. Protein product: CASSLGGQFNEQYF.

The chain uses TRBV19 and TRBJ1-2; D is possibly TRBD1 (6 bases). Trimming shortened V by 7 bases and J by 7 bases, and 10 bases separated the two germline ends. The CDR3 is 11 amino acids. Germline CDR1 reads LNHDA; CDR2 reads SQIVND (reference sequence). Here the CDR3 reads CASNDRIGYTF. In DNA, the CDR3 is TGTGCCAGTAATGACAGGATTGGCTACACCTTC.

This clone showed up just a few times. This sequence joins TRBV9 and TRBJ2-5; D is perhaps TRBD2 (6 bases). From germline, CDR1 is SGDLS and CDR2 YYNGEE. The CDR3 sequence is 15 residues long. V was trimmed by 0 bases and J by 9 bases, leaving 18 bases between them. The CDR3 DNA sequence: TGTGCCAGCAGCGTAGTAGCGGAGTCCCCTAGGGCCCAGTACTTC. Encoded protein: CASSVVAESPRAQYF. The whole variable domain, remainder taken from reference TRBV9 and TRBJ2-5, is DSGVTQTPKHLITATGQRVTLRCSPRSGDLSVYWYQQSLDQGLQFLIQYYNGEERAKGNILERFSAQQFPDLHSELNLSSLELGDSALYFCASSVVAESPRAQYFGPGTRLLVL.

The chain carries TRBV30 and TRBJ1-2; 7 bases are a match to TRBD1. Germline CDR1 and CDR2: GTSNPN and SVGIG (reference sequence). Trimming at V came to 5 bases and at J to 8 bases, leaving 8 bases not matched to a gene. The CDR3 has 12 residues. The CDR3 loop is CAWDDRVRGYTF. As DNA, the CDR3 is TGTGCCTGGGACGACAGGGTGAGGGGCTACACCTTC.

This chain joins TRBV3-1 (or the pseudogene TRBV3-2) and TRBJ1-2, with D maybe TRBD1 (5 bases). The CDR3 has 12 amino acids. Between the trimmed V and J ends, which lost 1 base and 7 bases, there was a span of 7 bases. The V gene's germline CDR1 is LGHDT and CDR2 YNNKEL (reference sequence). The CDR3 bases are TGTGCCAGCAGCCAAGGGCAGGGTGGCTACACCTTC. Its translation is CASSQGQGGYTF.

J is TRBJ2-7 and V is TRBV25-1; 10 bases are shared with TRBD2. CDR1 MGHDK and CDR2 SYGVNS come from the germline V gene. J gave up 4 bases and V 3 bases, and 6 bases lay outside the gene matches. The CDR3 loop spans 15 amino acids. CDR3 in amino acids: CASSDHGTSAYEQYF. Written as DNA, the CDR3 is TGTGCCAGCAGTGATCACGGGACTAGCGCTTACGAGCAGTACTTC.